Listed below are T cell receptor beta chains from one sample, sequenced in a study of shared clonotypes between healthy human individuals. Only in-frame clones appear in the TCRdb table, and some are missing; sequencing was by immunoSEQ multiplex PCR. The profile shows 2 million to 2.5 million clones, 90% to 97% of them singletons. The sequenced sample consisted of naive CD4+ T cells sorted from blood. The origin of the receptors is a man between 18 and 29 years old in good health. CDR3s include the opening cysteine and the closing phenylalanine or tryptophan. The D gene is left open where the match is weak. Clone size is shown for a subset of rows, as once, few, many or a class of expanded clone.

. TRBJ2-3 TRBV12-5 TRBD2 TGTGCTAGTCTACTAGCGGGAGGTACAGATACGCAGTATTTT CASLLAGGTDTQYF
. TRBJ1-2 TRBV19 . TGTGCCAGTACTAATACTTGGACAGATGGCTACACCTTC CASTNTWTDGYTF
. TRBJ2-2 TRBV15 TRBD2 TGTGCCACCAGCCCCGGACTAGCGGGCACCGGGGAGCTGTTTTTT CATSPGLAGTGELFF
few TRBJ1-6 TRBV30 . TGTGCCTGGACCAGTCGGGCGGTACATTCACCCCTCCACTTT CAWTSRAVHSPLHF
. TRBJ2-4 TRBV18 . TGTGCCAGCTCACCGCCCGGGCCTAAAAACATTCAGTACTTC CASSPPGPKNIQYF
. TRBJ1-1 TRBV7-2 . TGTGCCAGCAGCTTAAGCGGGGGGCTCTCTGAAGCTTTCTTT CASSLSGGLSEAFF
. TRBJ2-3 TRBV9 TRBD2 TGTGCCAGCAGCGTAGCTAGTACTAGCGGGGGCACCAATACGCAGTATTTT CASSVASTSGGTNTQYF
. TRBJ2-7 TRBV28 . TGTGCCAGCAGTCCCTACTACGAGCAGTACTTC CASSPYYEQYF
. TRBJ2-7 TRBV5-6 TRBD2 TGTGCCAGCAGCCCCATTGGGGAGGGCCCCTACGAGCAGTACTTC CASSPIGEGPYEQYF
. TRBJ1-4 TRBV29-1 . TGCAGCGTTGAAGCAACTAATGAAAAACTGTTTTTT CSVEATNEKLFF
. TRBJ2-7 TRBV5-4 . TGTGCCAGCAGCTCGCCCGGCCGGGGTCCCTACGAGCAGTACTTC CASSSPGRGPYEQYF
. TRBJ2-5 TRBV7-2 TRBD2 TGTGCCAGCAGCTATAGCGGGAGGGCCGAGGAGACCCAGTACTTC CASSYSGRAEETQYF
. TRBJ1-3 TRBV7-9 TRBD1 TGTGCCAGCAGCCCACAGGGGGTTGGCCCCGAATTT CASSPQGVGPEF
. TRBJ1-2 TRBV6-1 . TGTGCCAGCAGTGAAGACACGGGCAGGGGATTATTCGGAATGTCGGGCTACACCTTC CASSEDTGRGLFGMSGYTF
. TRBJ2-2 TRBV10-2 TRBD1 TGCGCCAGCAGTGGGGGGACAGTCACGAACACCGGGGAGCTGTTTTTT CASSGGTVTNTGELFF
. TRBJ1-2 TRBV5-4 TRBD1 TGTGCCAGCAGCTCGGCAGGGACAGGGTCATATGGCTACACCTTC CASSSAGTGSYGYTF
. TRBJ2-3 TRBV29-1 TRBD1 TGCAGCGTTGAGGGACAGTACACAGATACGCAGTATTTT CSVEGQYTDTQYF
. TRBJ2-5 TRBV5-1 TRBD2 TGCGCCAGCAGCAGGGGGACTAGCCTGGTAGAGACCCAGTACTTC CASSRGTSLVETQYF
. TRBJ1-4 TRBV6-5 . TGTGCCAGCAGTTACGGTCAGGGAGGTGAAAAACTGTTTTTT CASSYGQGGEKLFF
. TRBJ2-1 TRBV2 TRBD2 TGTGCCAGCACGGTACTAGCGGGACCCAATGAGCAGTTCTTC CASTVLAGPNEQFF
. TRBJ2-1 TRBV7-2 . TGTGCCAGCAGCTTAGGGTCGGGCTCCTACAATGAGCAGTTCTTC CASSLGSGSYNEQFF
. TRBJ2-7 TRBV7-2 TRBD1 TGTGCCAGCAGTTTCGCGGGACAGGTCTCCTACGAGCAGTACTTC CASSFAGQVSYEQYF
. TRBJ2-7 TRBV18 . TGTGCCAGCGGGTCGGACAGTTACGAGCAGTACTTC CASGSDSYEQYF
. TRBJ1-1 TRBV21-1 . TGTGCCAGCAGCAAAGTGGGCCGGACGGACGAATCACCTGAAGCTTTCTTT CASSKVGRTDESPEAFF
. TRBJ1-2 TRBV19 . TGTGCCAGTAGTATCCCCAACTATGGCTACACCTTC CASSIPNYGYTF
. TRBJ2-7 TRBV6-1 . TGTGCCAGTAAGGGATTAGGCGTCGAGCAGTACTTC CASKGLGVEQYF
once TRBJ2-7 TRBV7-2 . TGTGCCAGCAGCCCTCGGGCTAGCTCCCTTACCTACGAGCAGTACTTC CASSPRASSLTYEQYF
once TRBJ1-5 TRBV7-2 . TGTGCCAGCAGCTTGGGAACAAGGGAGCCCCAGCATTTT CASSLGTREPQHF
. TRBJ1-1 TRBV4-2 . TGTGCCAGCAGCCAAGGCTGGCAGACGAACACTGAAGCTTTCTTT CASSQGWQTNTEAFF
. TRBJ2-7 TRBV30 . TGTGCCTGGAGTGTACTTGCGGGGGCCGGCGAGCAGTACTTC CAWSVLAGAGEQYF
. TRBJ2-5 TRBV25-1 TRBD1 TGTGCCAGCAGTGAATCCGACAGGGGGCCCCTAGAGACCCAGTACTTC CASSESDRGPLETQYF
. TRBJ1-4 TRBV27 . TGTGCCAGCAGTTTATTCTTTGATCGGAATGCGGGGGCAACTAATGAAAAACTGTTTTTT CASSLFFDRNAGATNEKLFF
. TRBJ2-6 TRBV18 . TGTGCCAGCTCAATCCCGCACTCTGGGGCCAACGTCCTGACTTTC CASSIPHSGANVLTF
. TRBJ1-1 TRBV28 TRBD1 TGTGCCAGCAGTTTACGGACAGGATGGGCTTTCTTT CASSLRTGWAFF
. TRBJ1-5 TRBV9 . TGTGCCAGCAGCACCGACAGTTATCAGCCCCAGCATTTT CASSTDSYQPQHF
. TRBJ1-1 TRBV7-9 . TGTGCCAGCAGCTTAGGCCGAAACTTTTATGGGGGAGGAAACACTGAAGCTTTCTTT CASSLGRNFYGGGNTEAFF
. TRBJ2-2 TRBV7-9 TRBD1 TGTGCCAGCAGAAACTCCGGGACAGGGGCCGGGGAGCTGTTTTTT CASRNSGTGAGELFF
. TRBJ2-3 TRBV6-1 . TGTGCCAGCAGTGAAGGCGGATCTGGGGCAGATACGCAGTATTTT CASSEGGSGADTQYF
. TRBJ2-7 TRBV7-2 TRBD2 TGTGCCAGCAGCGGTACTAGCGGGAGCTCCTACGAGCAGTACTTC CASSGTSGSSYEQYF
. TRBJ1-6 TRBV9 . TGTGCCAGCAGCTTAGAGGGTTATAATTCACCCCTCCACTTT CASSLEGYNSPLHF
once TRBJ2-7 TRBV6-5 TRBD1 TGTGCCAGCAGTTACGGGGGGACAGGGGCCTACGAGCAGTACTTC CASSYGGTGAYEQYF
few TRBJ1-6 TRBV7-9 . TGTGCCAGCAGCTTTGAGGCAGATAATTCACCCCTCCACTTT CASSFEADNSPLHF